The source of this TCR beta chain is a study of identical twins' blood T cells. General study points: Abundant TCRbeta CDR3s overlapped more between twins than with unrelated donors.

Germline CDR1 KGHSH, CDR2 LQKENI. Trimming took off 2 bases at V and 8 bases at J, with 21 bases between the two ends. The CDR3 is 16 amino acids. One entry per CDR3 protein, called by TCRdb with MiXCR from the 5' RACE reads. The sample lists 350,000 to 450,000 distinct CDR3 sequences; 25% to 35% were seen once. For this clonotype: What it recognizes is unknown.

This chain connects TRBV18 to TRBJ1-2; TRBD1 might be the D (5 bases). Sample: PBMCs. The clonotype was recovered from a woman aged 18-49 years in good health. CDR3 coding DNA: TGTGCCAGCTCACCAGTGGTAGAGGGGCGCTTTCGAGGCTACACCTTC. Its protein is CASSPVVEGRFRGYTF. The entire variable domain, with the rest obtained from reference TRBV18 and TRBJ1-2, is as follows: NAGVMQNPRHLVRRRGQEARLRCSPMKGHSHVYWYRQLPEEGLKFMVYLQKENIIDESGMPKERFSAEFPKEGPSILRIQQVVRGDSAAYFCASSPVVEGRFRGYTFGSGTRLTVV.